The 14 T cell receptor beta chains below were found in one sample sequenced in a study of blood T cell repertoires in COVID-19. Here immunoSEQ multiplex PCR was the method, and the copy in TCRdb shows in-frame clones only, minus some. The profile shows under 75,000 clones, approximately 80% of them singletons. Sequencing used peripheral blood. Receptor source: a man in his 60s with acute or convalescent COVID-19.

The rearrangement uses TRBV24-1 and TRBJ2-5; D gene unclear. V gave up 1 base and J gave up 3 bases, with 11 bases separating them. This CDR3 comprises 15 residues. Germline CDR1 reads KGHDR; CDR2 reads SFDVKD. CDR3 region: CATSDFLRQKETQYF. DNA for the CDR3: TGTGCCACCAGTGATTTTTTGCGGCAGAAAGAGACCCAGTACTTC.

The CDR3 nucleotides read TGTGCCAGCAGCAGAACGCCTTCCGGGGGTTTCACTGAAGCTTTCTTT. It encodes CASSRTPSGGFTEAFF. The gene calls are TRBV21-1 and TRBJ1-1. TRBV21-1 is labeled a pseudogene. This CDR3 has 16 residues.

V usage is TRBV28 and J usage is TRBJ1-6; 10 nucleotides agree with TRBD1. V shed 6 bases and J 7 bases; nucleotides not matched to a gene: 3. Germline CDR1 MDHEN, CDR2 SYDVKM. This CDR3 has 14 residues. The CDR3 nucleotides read TGTGCCAGCAGCCGACAGGGGGCGAATTCACCCCTCCACTTT. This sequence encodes CASSRQGANSPLHF.

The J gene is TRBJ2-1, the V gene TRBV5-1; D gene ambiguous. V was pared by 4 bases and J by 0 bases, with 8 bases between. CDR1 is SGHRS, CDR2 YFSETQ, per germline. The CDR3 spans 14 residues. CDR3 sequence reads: CASSLPSSYNEQFF. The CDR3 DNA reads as TGCGCCAGCAGCCTGCCCAGCTCCTACAATGAGCAGTTCTTC.

CDR3 in DNA: TGTGCCAGCAAACAGGGGGCGCTCAGCACCGGGGAGCTGTTTTTT. Protein product: CASKQGALSTGELFF. This sequence joins TRBV5-5 and TRBJ2-2; 9 bases match TRBD1. With V trimmed by 6 bases and J by 4 bases, 7 bases remained unmatched. The CDR3 consists of 15 residues. Per the germline V gene, CDR1 is SGHKS and CDR2 is YYEKEE (reference sequence).

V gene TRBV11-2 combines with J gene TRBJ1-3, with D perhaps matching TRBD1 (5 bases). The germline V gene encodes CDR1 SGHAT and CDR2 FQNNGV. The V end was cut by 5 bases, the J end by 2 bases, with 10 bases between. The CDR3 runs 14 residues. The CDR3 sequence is CASSRPGAGNTIYF. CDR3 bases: TGTGCCAGCAGCCGCCCGGGGGCTGGAAACACCATATATTTT.

In DNA, the CDR3 is TGTGCCAGTAAAGGGACAGCACAAGAGACCCAGTACTTC. This codes for CASKGTAQETQYF. The chain carries TRBV19 and TRBJ2-5; 7 bases are a match to TRBD1. The CDR3 runs 13 residues. Germline assignment: CDR1 LNHDA and CDR2 SQIVND (reference sequence). The ends lost 7 bases at V and 2 bases at J; junction bases unmatched: 4.

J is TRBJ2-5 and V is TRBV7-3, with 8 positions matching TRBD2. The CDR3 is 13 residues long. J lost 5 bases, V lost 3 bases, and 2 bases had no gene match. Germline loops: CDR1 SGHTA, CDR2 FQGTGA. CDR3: CASSFGGVETQYF. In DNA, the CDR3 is TGTGCCAGCAGCTTCGGGGGGGTTGAGACCCAGTACTTC.

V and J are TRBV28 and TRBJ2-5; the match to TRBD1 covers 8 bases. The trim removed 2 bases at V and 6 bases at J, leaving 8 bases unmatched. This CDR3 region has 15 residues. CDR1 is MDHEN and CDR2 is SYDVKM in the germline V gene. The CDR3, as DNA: TGTGCCAGCAGTTTACCAGGACAGGGCTTGAAGACCCAGTACTTC. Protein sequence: CASSLPGQGLKTQYF.

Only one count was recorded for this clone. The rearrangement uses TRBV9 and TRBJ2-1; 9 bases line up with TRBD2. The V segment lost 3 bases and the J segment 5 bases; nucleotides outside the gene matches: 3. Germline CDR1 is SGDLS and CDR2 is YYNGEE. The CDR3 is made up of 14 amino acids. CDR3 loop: CASSAGTSHNEQFF. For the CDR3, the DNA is TGTGCCAGCAGCGCCGGGACTAGCCACAATGAGCAGTTCTTC. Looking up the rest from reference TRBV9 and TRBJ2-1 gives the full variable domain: DSGVTQTPKHLITATGQRVTLRCSPRSGDLSVYWYQQSLDQGLQFLIQYYNGEERAKGNILERFSAQQFPDLHSELNLSSLELGDSALYFCASSAGTSHNEQFFGPGTRLTVL.

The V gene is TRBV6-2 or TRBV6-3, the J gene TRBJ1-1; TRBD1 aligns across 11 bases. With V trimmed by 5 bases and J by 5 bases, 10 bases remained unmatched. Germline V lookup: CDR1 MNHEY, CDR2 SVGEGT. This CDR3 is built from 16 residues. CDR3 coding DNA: TGTGCCAGCAGTAGTATTTCGGGACAGGGGGGGACTGAAGCTTTCTTT. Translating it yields CASSSISGQGGTEAFF.

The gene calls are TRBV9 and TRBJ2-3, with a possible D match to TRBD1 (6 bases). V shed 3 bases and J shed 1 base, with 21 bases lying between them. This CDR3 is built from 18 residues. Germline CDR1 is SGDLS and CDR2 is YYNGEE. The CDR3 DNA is TGTGCCAGCAGCGCCCCCTCTCTCAGGCCAGGGGGCACAGATACGCAGTATTTT. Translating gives CASSAPSLRPGGTDTQYF.

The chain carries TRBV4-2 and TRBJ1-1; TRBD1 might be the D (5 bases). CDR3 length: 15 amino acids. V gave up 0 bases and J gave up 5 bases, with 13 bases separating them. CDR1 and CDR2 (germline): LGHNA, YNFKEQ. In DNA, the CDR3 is TGTGCCAGCAGCCAAGAATTTTCAGGGAAAACTGAAGCTTTCTTT. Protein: CASSQEFSGKTEAFF.

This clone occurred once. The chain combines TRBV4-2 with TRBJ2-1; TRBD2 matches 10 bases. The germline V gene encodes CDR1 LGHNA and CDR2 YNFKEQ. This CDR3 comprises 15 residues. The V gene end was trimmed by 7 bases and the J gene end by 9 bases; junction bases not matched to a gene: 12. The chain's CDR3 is CASNILAGSSGEQFF. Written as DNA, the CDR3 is TGTGCCAGCAACATACTAGCGGGGAGTTCGGGTGAGCAGTTCTTC.